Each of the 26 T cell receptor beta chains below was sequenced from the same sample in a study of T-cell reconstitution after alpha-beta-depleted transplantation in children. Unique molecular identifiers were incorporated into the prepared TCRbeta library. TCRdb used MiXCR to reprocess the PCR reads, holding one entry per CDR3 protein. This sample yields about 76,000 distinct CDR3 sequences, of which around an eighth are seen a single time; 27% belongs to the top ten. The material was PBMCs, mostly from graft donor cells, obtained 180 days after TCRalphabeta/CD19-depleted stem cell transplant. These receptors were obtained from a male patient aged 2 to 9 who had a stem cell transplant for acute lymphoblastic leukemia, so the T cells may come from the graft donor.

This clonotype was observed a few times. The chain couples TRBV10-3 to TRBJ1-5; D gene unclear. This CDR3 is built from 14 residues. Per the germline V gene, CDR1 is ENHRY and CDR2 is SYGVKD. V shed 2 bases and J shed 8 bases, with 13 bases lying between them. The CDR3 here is CAISEGGRMEPQHF. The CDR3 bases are TGTGCCATCAGTGAGGGCGGGAGGATGGAGCCCCAGCATTTT.

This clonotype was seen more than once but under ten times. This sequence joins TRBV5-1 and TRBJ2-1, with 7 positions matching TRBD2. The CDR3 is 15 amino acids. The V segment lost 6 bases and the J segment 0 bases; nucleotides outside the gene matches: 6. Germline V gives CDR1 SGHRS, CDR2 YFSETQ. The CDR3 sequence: CASTSSGRSYNEQFF. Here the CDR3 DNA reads TGCGCCAGCACCTCTAGCGGCCGCTCCTACAATGAGCAGTTCTTC.

CDR3 DNA sequence: TGTGCCAGCAGGACCGGACAAGACATTCAGTACTTC. Its translation: CASRTGQDIQYF. The chain recombines TRBV6-2 or TRBV6-3 with TRBJ2-4; D might be TRBD1 (5 bases). CDR3 size: 12 residues. Trimming removed 6 bases at V and 8 bases at J, with 11 bases between. Germline assignment: CDR1 MNHEY and CDR2 SVGEGT.

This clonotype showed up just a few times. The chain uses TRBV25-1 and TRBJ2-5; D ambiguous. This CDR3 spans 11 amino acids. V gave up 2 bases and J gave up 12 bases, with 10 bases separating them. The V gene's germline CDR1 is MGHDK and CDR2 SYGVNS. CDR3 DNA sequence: TGTGCCAGCAGTGAACGGGCAGGCGAGTACTTC. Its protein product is CASSERAGEYF.

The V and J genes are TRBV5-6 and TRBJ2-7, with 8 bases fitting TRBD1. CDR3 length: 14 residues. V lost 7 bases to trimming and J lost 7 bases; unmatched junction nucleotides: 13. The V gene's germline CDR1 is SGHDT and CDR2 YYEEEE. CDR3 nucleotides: TGTGCCAGCGGCCCCGGGCAGGGGGCGGGTGAGCAGTACTTC. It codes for CASGPGQGAGEQYF.

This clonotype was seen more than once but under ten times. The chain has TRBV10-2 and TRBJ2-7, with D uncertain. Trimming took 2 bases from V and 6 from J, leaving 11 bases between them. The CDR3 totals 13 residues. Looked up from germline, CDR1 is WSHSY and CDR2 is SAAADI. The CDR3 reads CASSEQGMSEQYF. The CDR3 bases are TGCGCCAGCAGTGAGCAAGGGATGAGCGAGCAGTACTTC.

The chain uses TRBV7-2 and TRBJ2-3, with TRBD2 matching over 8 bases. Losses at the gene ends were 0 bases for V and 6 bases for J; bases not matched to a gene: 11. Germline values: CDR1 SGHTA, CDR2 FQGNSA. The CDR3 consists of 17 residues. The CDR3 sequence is CASSLAAAGGLGDTQYF. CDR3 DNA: TGTGCCAGCAGCTTAGCGGCGGCGGGGGGCCTCGGGGATACGCAGTATTTT.

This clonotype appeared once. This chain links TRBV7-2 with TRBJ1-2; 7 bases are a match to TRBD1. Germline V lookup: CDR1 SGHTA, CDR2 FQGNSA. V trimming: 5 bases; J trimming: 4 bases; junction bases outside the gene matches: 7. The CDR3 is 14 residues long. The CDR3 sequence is CASSPPGQSYGYTF. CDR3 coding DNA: TGTGCCAGCAGCCCCCCGGGACAGAGCTATGGCTACACCTTC.

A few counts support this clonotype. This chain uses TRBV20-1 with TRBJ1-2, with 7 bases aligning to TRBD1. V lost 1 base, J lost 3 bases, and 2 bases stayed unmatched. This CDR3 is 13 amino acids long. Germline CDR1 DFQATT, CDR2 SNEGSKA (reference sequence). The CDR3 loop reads CSARGTGHYGYTF. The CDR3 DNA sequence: TGCAGTGCTAGAGGGACAGGCCACTATGGCTACACCTTC.

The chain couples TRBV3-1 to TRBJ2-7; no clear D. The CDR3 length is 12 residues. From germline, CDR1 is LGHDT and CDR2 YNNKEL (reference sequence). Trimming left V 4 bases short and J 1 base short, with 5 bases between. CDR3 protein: CASSLLSYEQYF. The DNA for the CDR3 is TGTGCCAGCAGCCTCCTATCCTACGAGCAGTACTTC.

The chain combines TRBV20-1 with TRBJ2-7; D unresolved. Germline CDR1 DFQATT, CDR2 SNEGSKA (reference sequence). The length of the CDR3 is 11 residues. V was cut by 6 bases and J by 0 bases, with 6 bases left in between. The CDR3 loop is CSAFSSYEQYF. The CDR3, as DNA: TGCAGTGCCTTTAGCTCCTACGAGCAGTACTTC.

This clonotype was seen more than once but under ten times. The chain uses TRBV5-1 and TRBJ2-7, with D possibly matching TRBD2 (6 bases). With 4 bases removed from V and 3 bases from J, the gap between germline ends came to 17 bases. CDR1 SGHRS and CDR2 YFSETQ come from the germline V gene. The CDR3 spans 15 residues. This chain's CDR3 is CASSRGLPSNYEQYF. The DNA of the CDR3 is TGCGCCAGCAGCCGGGGACTGCCAAGTAACTACGAGCAGTACTTC. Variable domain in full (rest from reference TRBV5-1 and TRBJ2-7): KAGVTQTPRYLIKTRGQQVTLSCSPISGHRSVSWYQQTPGQGLQFLFEYFSETQRNKGNFPGRFSGRQFSNSRSEMNVSTLELGDSALYLCASSRGLPSNYEQYFGPGTRLTVT.

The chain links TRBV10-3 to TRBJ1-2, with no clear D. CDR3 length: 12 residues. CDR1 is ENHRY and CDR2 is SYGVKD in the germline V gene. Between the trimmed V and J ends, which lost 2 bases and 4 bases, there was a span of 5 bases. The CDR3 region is CAISEPPYGYTF. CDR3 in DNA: TGTGCCATCAGTGAGCCCCCCTATGGCTACACCTTC.

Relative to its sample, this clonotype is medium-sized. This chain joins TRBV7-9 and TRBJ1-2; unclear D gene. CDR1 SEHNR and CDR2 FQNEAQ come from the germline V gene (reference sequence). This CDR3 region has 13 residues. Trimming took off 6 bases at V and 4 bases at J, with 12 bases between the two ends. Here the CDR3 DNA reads TGTGCCAGCAGGCGACTATCGGGCTATGGCTACACCTTC. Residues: CASRRLSGYGYTF.

This CDR3 is CASSQDKTPGQFF. CDR3 DNA sequence: TGTGCCAGCAGCCAAGATAAAACTCCTGGGCAGTTCTTC. V gene TRBV4-2 combines with J gene TRBJ2-1; D call uncertain. There are 13 residues in the CDR3. From germline, CDR1 is LGHNA and CDR2 YNFKEQ. Trimming pared 0 bases from V and 12 bases from J, leaving 12 bases between.

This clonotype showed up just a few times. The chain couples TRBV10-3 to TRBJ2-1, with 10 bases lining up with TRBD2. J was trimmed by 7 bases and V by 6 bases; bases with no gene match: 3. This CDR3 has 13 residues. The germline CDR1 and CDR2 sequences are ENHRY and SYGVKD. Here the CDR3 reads CAIRGTSVNEQFF. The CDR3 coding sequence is TGTGCCATCAGGGGGACTAGCGTTAATGAGCAGTTCTTC.

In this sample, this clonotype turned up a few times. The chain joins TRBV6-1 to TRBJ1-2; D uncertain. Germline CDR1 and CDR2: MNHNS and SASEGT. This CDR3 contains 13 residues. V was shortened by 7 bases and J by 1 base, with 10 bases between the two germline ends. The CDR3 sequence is CASTGPFNYGYTF. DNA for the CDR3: TGTGCCAGCACCGGGCCATTTAACTATGGCTACACCTTC.

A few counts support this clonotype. The CDR3 reads CAISVTGEGEKLFF. CDR3 DNA: TGTGCCATCAGTGTGACAGGGGAAGGAGAAAAACTGTTTTTT. The chain links TRBV10-3 to TRBJ1-4; 8 nucleotides align to TRBD1. CDR3 length equals 14 residues. Per germline, CDR1 ENHRY and CDR2 SYGVKD. V was clipped by 4 bases and J by 8 bases; unmatched bases: 6.

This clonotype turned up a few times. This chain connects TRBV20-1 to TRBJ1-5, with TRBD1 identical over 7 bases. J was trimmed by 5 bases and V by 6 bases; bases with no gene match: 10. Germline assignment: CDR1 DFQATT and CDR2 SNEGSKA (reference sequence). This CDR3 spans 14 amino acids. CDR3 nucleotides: TGCAGTGCCCCAATGGGGACAGCCGATCAGCCCCAGCATTTT. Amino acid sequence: CSAPMGTADQPQHF.

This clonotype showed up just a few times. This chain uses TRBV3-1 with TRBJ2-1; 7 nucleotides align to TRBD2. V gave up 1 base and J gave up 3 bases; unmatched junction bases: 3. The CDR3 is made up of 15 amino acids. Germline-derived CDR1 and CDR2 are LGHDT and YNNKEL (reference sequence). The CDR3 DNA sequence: TGTGCCAGCAGCCAAGTGACTAGCTACTACAATGAGCAGTTCTTC. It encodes CASSQVTSYYNEQFF.

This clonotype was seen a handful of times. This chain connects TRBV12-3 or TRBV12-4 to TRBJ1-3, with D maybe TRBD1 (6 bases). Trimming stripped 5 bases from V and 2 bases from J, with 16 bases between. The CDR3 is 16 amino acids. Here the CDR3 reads CASSPRGGKTGNTIYF. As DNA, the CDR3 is TGTGCCAGCAGTCCGAGGGGGGGTAAAACTGGAAACACCATATATTTT.

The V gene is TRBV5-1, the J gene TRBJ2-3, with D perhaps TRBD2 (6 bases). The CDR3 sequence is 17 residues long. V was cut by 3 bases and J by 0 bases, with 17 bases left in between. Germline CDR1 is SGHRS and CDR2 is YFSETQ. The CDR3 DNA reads TGCGCCAGCAGCTCGGGACTTCGTGTAACTAGCACAGATACGCAGTATTTT. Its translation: CASSSGLRVTSTDTQYF.

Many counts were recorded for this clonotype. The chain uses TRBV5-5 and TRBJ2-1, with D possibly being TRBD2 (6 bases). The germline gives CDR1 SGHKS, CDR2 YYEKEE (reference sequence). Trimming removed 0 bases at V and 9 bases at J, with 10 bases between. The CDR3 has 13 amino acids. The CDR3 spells CASSLGTTSEQFF. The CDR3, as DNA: TGTGCCAGCAGCTTGGGGACTACAAGTGAGCAGTTCTTC.

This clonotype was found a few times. The CDR3 nucleotides are TGTGCCAGTAGTATGACACAGAAAGAGACCCAGTACTTC. The encoded protein is CASSMTQKETQYF. V gene TRBV19 combines with J gene TRBJ2-5; D remains unclear. In germline, CDR1 is LNHDA, CDR2 SQIVND (reference sequence). The CDR3 loop spans 13 amino acids. V lost 3 bases and J lost 3, with 8 bases in between.

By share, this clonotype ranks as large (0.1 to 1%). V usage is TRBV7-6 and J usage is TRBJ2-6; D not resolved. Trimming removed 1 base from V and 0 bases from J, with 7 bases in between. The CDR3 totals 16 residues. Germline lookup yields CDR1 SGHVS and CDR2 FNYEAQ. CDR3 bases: TGTGCCAGCAGCTTAGTACCGGACTCTGGGGCCAACGTCCTGACTTTC. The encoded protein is CASSLVPDSGANVLTF.

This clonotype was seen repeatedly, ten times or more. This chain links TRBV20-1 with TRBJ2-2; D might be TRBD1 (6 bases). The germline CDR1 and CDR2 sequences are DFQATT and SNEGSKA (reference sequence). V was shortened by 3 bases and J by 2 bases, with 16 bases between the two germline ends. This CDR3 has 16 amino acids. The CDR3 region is CSARTPRGFNTGELFF. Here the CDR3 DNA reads TGCAGTGCTAGGACCCCGAGGGGGTTTAACACCGGGGAGCTGTTTTTT.